This TCR beta chain is from a study of regulatory T cells in long-lasting Graves disease (dated by TCRdb to 2020 to 2022). Broadly, across the study: In the newly diagnosed Graves' disease group, patients had been taking antithyroid drugs for less than 3 months. Patients with persistent Graves' disease were compared with patients with newly diagnosed Graves' disease using TCR sequencing and RNA sequencing of peripheral blood. The study took place in China and was registered as a clinical trial. A total of around 35 samples underwent TCR sequencing, from about 13 patients with persistent Graves' disease and 20 or so patients with newly diagnosed Graves' disease. Beyond this particular receptor, the publication reports: Compared with newly diagnosed patients, patients with persistent Graves' disease had lower TCR Shannon entropy and fewer highly expanded clones, which suggests clonal expansion. The authors noted that the small sample size was a limitation that may lower accuracy. TRBV28, TRBJ1-2 and TRBJ2-5 were preferentially used in persistent disease, while TRBV20-1 and TRBJ2-1 were favored in newly diagnosed disease. The study examined only peripheral blood because the primary lesion, thyroid tissue, could not be accessed. Sequencing and analysis were limited to the TCR beta chain. A larger number of public clonotypes was shared among persistent patients (over 2,500) than among newly diagnosed patients (approximately 1,000).

In light of the paper, this sample's time point label describes: newly diagnosed GD, antithyroid drugs for less than 3 months. For both TCR sequencing and RNA sequencing, RNA was extracted from PBMCs in TRIzol. The diagnosis of Graves' disease followed American Thyroid Association guidelines. Patients for the study were recruited at an endocrinology department in Xi'an, China. From each patient, around 9 milliliters of peripheral blood was collected into an EDTA anticoagulant tube. Ficoll Paque Plus density gradient separation was used to isolate PBMCs, and no further T cell sorting was done. An Agilent 2100 Bioanalyzer and agarose gel were used to assess RNA quality, and a NanoDrop 2000 was used to measure RNA concentration. The library came from multiplex PCR. Sequenced on an Illumina HiSeq 4000. iRepertoire HTBI primers and Arm-PCR amplification of CDR3 regions were used to construct TCR beta libraries. Before sequencing, the PCR products went through gel purification. The authors' pipeline ran thus. Across samples, fewer than 70 TRBV and 13 to 15 TRBJ segments were identified and used for gene usage analysis of CDR3 amino acid clonotypes. COPE and FqMerger were used to merge filtered high-quality paired reads into contigs. BLAST was used to align contigs to IMGT TRBV, TRBD and TRBJ reference genes, and CDR3 was defined according to IMGT. Clonotypes above 0.1% frequency were classified as highly expanded clones. Shannon entropy was used to measure repertoire diversity, and the Gini coefficient was used to measure V-J evenness. Public clonotypes were defined as clonotypes shared by more than one individual. Through fastp at Q25 and MiXCR, TCRdb rebuilt clones from the public reads, retaining in-frame beta chains. Every entry covers one CDR3 protein and lists the most common genes and DNA from its rows. These V and J calls originate from TCRdb's pipeline instead of the authors' own analysis. The sample has a few hundred thousand distinct CDR3 sequences on record, roughly 15% of them singletons. The top ten hold 20% to 25% of the sample.

From its cysteine to its phenylalanine, the CDR3 spans 13 amino acids. CDR3 DNA is the only sequence kept; it has 39 bases, read in frame from the first base. V is cut by 3 bases and J by 4 bases, and the space between the germline ends is 11 bases. In the germline V gene (reference sequence), CDR1 corresponds to GTSNPN and CDR2 to SVGIG. This clonotype was seen many times. Its antigen remains undetermined. The sample holds no much larger clone one base away, and base qualities are not on file. These sequences were also reported in another study, on T cells in Graves' hyperthyroidism and ophthalmopathy. Looking at the second paper: Graves' hyperthyroidism was defined as stable when no progression to ophthalmopathy occurred over 18 months of follow-up. The hyperthyroidism patients were between 18 and 65 years old and newly diagnosed, with a disease duration of less than 2 months. Exclusion was applied to patients with uncontrolled infections, other autoimmune diseases, pregnancy or lactation. Diagnoses were based on clinical symptoms, serum thyroxine and TRAb, thyroid ultrasound and orbital computed tomography. A first-round RT-PCR of the TCR CDR3 used the HTBI primer set with the Qiagen OneStep RT-PCR kit. Blood samples also contained most of the expanded thyroid clonotypes (frequency above 0.001), which suggests that blood repertoires may reflect thyroid immune responses. Ophthalmopathy was separated from stable hyperthyroidism by a 13 V-J signature model, with roughly 88% sensitivity and 81% to 82% specificity obtained in cross-validation and 80%/75% obtained in testing. In validation, progression to ophthalmopathy was predicted by the model with 70.59% sensitivity and around 75% specificity, a median of approximately 6.5 months before onset. A discovery cohort of about 100 patients, about 44 with Graves' ophthalmopathy and about 58 with stable Graves' hyperthyroidism, was used to find distinguishing TCR V-J signatures. An independent validation cohort of some 18 hyperthyroidism patients and 15 or so patients who later progressed to ophthalmopathy tested prospective prediction of ophthalmopathy. The 100 discovery patients were randomly split 7:3 into training and test sets. The study also compared thyroid tissue and blood T-cell repertoires from several Graves' hyperthyroidism patients. After blood sampling, hyperthyroidism patients were treated with methimazole at a starting dose of 30 mg daily, and ophthalmopathy patients were treated with high-dose intravenous methylprednisolone. Libraries were constructed in a second round of multiplex PCR, after which size selection and purification were carried out. Paired-end sequencing of the libraries was performed with 100 bp reads on an Illumina HiSeq2000. SOAPnuke was used to process the raw data, removing reads that contained adapters or uncalled bases, had a mean Phred below 15, or lacked an exact match to the constant primer or identifier. COPE v1.2.5 was used to merge the high-quality paired reads, and each unique nucleotide sequence was defined as a clonotype. MiTCR v1.1 was used to align clonotypes to the IMGT TRBV, TRBD and TRBJ reference segments. The analysis was restricted to V-J combinations with a frequency above 0.0001, which together covered approximately 99% of the repertoires. A TCS score was defined as the ratio between F50 (clonal expansion) and ExV (chaos), using BLOSUM62-based TCRdist between CDR3 peptides within each V-J. Welch's t-statistics and random forest reduced roughly 500 V-J features to 13, which were used in a naive Bayes classifier (R e1071). Sample size was not statistically predetermined, and blinding of investigators to group allocation was not performed. The paper describes TCR Vbeta CDR3 sequencing of 140 or so peripheral blood samples, made up of 43 ophthalmopathy patients, 70 to 75 hyperthyroidism patients and some 17 progressor patients.

The sample in question was peripheral blood mononuclear cells (PBMCs), obtained at new diagnosis, from a patient treated with antithyroid drugs. The rearranged chain carries TRBV30 and TRBJ2-3; tentative D gene TRBD2, with 6 bases matching. The sequence derives from a woman younger than 35 with Graves disease. Donor details come from another sample of the same person, matched by shared clones. The nucleotide sequence is given as TGTGCCTGGAGCGGGAGAGGGGCAGATACGCAGTATTTT. Its translation is CAWSGRGADTQYF.